These 20 T cell receptor beta chains came from one sample sequenced in a study of T cell responses to AZD1222 COVID-19 vaccine. Sequencing used immunoSEQ multiplex PCR; TCRdb keeps in-frame clones, though not all of them. The data contain some 31,000 clones, approximately 80% of them singletons. Source: peripheral blood, taken 28 days after the second AZD1222 dose. The receptors come from an adult who received the AZD1222 COVID-19 vaccine.

The gene calls are TRBV24-1 and TRBJ2-5; 11 bases align to TRBD2. CDR3 size: 17 residues. Trimming removed 2 bases from V and 1 base from J; junction bases left unmatched: 5. Germline CDR1 KGHDR, CDR2 SFDVKD. CDR3 nucleotide sequence: TGTGCCACCAGTGATTCCTTGGGACTAGCGGCCCAAGAGACCCAGTACTTC. Translated, it gives CATSDSLGLAAQETQYF.

V and J are TRBV5-1 and TRBJ1-4; a weak D match, TRBD1 (5 bases). This CDR3 spans 16 amino acids. Germline V gives CDR1 SGHRS, CDR2 YFSETQ. V shed 0 bases and J shed 3 bases, with 12 bases lying between them. As DNA, the CDR3 is TGCGCCAGCAGCTTGGAACGGGGGTACTCTAATGAAAAACTGTTTTTT. Protein sequence: CASSLERGYSNEKLFF.

The gene calls are TRBV18 and TRBJ2-5; D is uncertain. CDR1 is KGHSH and CDR2 is LQKENI in the germline V gene. The CDR3 sequence is 13 residues long. The V and J ends lost 5 bases and 5 bases respectively, with 12 bases between them. CDR3 region: CASSNGLRETQYF. In nucleotides, the CDR3 is TGTGCCAGCTCAAACGGGCTACGGGAGACCCAGTACTTC.

The chain combines TRBV7-9 with TRBJ1-1; 8 bases match TRBD1. V lost 1 base, J lost 2 bases, and 3 bases stayed unmatched. This CDR3 spans 15 amino acids. Per the germline V gene, CDR1 is SEHNR and CDR2 is FQNEAQ (reference sequence). The CDR3 loop is CASSLGDRPNTEAFF. The CDR3 DNA follows: TGTGCCAGCAGCTTAGGGGACAGGCCCAACACTGAAGCTTTCTTT.

The chain has TRBV6-5 and TRBJ2-1; 12 nucleotides agree with TRBD2. The CDR3 is made up of 15 amino acids. CDR1 and CDR2 (germline): MNHEY, SVGAGI. J was trimmed by 8 bases and V by 6 bases; bases with no gene match: 8. CDR3 in DNA: TGTGCCAGCAGCTTAGGGCCTAGCGGGAGGGATGAGCAGTTCTTC. Encoded protein: CASSLGPSGRDEQFF.

This clone was seen once. This chain connects TRBV10-1 to TRBJ2-7, with 8 bases matching TRBD1. The germline CDR1 and CDR2 sequences are WNHNN and SYGVQD (reference sequence). The CDR3 has 13 amino acids. V was clipped by 5 bases and J by 6 bases; unmatched bases: 6. For the CDR3, the DNA is TGCGCCAGCAGTTCAGGACAGGGCGGCGAGCAGTACTTC. It yields the protein CASSSGQGGEQYF.

The gene calls are TRBV18 and TRBJ1-2; D unresolved. V shed 2 bases and J shed 6 bases, with 10 bases lying between them. This CDR3 is built from 13 residues. Germline CDR1 reads KGHSH; CDR2 reads LQKENI. This chain's CDR3 is CASSPRREDGYTF. The CDR3 coding sequence is TGTGCCAGCTCACCAAGGCGGGAAGATGGCTACACCTTC.

The table lists this clone with a count of one. The V gene is TRBV15, the J gene TRBJ1-1; 7 bases are a match to TRBD1. V trimming: 0 bases; J trimming: 10 bases; junction bases outside the gene matches: 14. Germline CDR1 LNHNV, CDR2 YYDKDF (reference sequence). The CDR3 length is 16 residues. The CDR3 reads CATSRDRGTGEEVAFF. The CDR3 coding sequence is TGTGCCACCAGCAGAGACCGGGGAACAGGGGAAGAGGTAGCTTTCTTT.

This clone was detected once. The gene calls are TRBV6-6 and TRBJ2-3, with 14 bases fitting TRBD2. The CDR3 is 17 amino acids. CDR1 MNHNY and CDR2 SVGAGI come from the germline V gene (reference sequence). V was pared by 5 bases and J by 4 bases, with 8 bases of the junction left unmatched. The CDR3 loop is CASSQRLTSGGADTQYF. CDR3 bases: TGTGCCAGCAGTCAAAGGTTGACTAGCGGGGGGGCAGATACGCAGTATTTT.

This clone was observed a few times. This chain joins TRBV11-2 and TRBJ2-3, with a possible D match to TRBD2 (6 bases). Trimming removed 0 bases at V and 0 bases at J, with 10 bases between. This CDR3 contains 16 residues. The germline V gene has CDR1 SGHAT and CDR2 FQNNGV. The CDR3 protein is CASSLESGLSTDTQYF. Here the CDR3 DNA reads TGTGCCAGCAGCTTAGAATCGGGACTTAGCACAGATACGCAGTATTTT.

The V call is TRBV6-4, the J call TRBJ1-1, with a possible D match to TRBD1 (6 bases). The germline CDR1 and CDR2 sequences are MRHNA and SNTAGT. This CDR3 region has 12 residues. Trimming took off 10 bases at V and 6 bases at J, with 15 bases between the two ends. This CDR3 is CATSSRGPEAFF. The DNA for the CDR3 is TGTGCCACCTCATCCAGGGGCCCTGAAGCTTTCTTT.

V usage is TRBV10-3 and J usage is TRBJ1-1; the D is unclear. Germline V gene sequence: CDR1 ENHRY, CDR2 SYGVKD. The V and J ends lost 5 bases and 4 bases respectively, with 11 bases between them. This CDR3 has 13 amino acids. The CDR3 DNA follows: TGTGCCATCAGTCCTGTCGGACTCACTGAAGCTTTCTTT. Translating gives CAISPVGLTEAFF.

This sequence joins TRBV3-1 (or the pseudogene TRBV3-2) and TRBJ1-1; unclear D gene. Per the germline V gene, CDR1 is LGHDT and CDR2 is YNNKEL (reference sequence). The ends were cut back, 0 bases at V and 7 bases at J, with 9 bases in the middle. CDR3 size: 13 residues. The CDR3 coding sequence is TGTGCCAGCAGCCAAGATCGCGGTTATGAAGCTTTCTTT. Its translation is CASSQDRGYEAFF.

In DNA form, the CDR3 reads TGCAGCGTTGTTTGGGGGAGGAGCACAGATACGCAGTATTTT. Amino acid sequence: CSVVWGRSTDTQYF. V gene TRBV29-1 combines with J gene TRBJ2-3, with D possibly TRBD2 on 6 matching bases. Germline CDR1 and CDR2: SQVTM and ANQGSEA. V was clipped by 4 bases and J by 0 bases, with 11 bases between them. The CDR3 has 14 residues.

J is TRBJ1-1 and V is TRBV6-4; D perhaps matches TRBD1 (5 bases). Germline lookup yields CDR1 MRHNA and CDR2 SNTAGT. The CDR3 length is 13 residues. V lost 3 bases, J lost 2 bases, and 7 bases lay in between. The CDR3 region has the DNA TGTGCCAGCAGTGAACAGGATAACACTGAAGCTTTCTTT. Its translation: CASSEQDNTEAFF.

The V call is TRBV2, the J call TRBJ2-3; 10 bases line up with TRBD2. With 4 bases clipped from V and 6 bases from J, the junction kept 4 bases outside the gene matches. CDR3 length: 14 residues. Germline V lookup: CDR1 SNHLY, CDR2 FYNNEI. CDR3 amino acids: CASSVAGGRDTQYF. The CDR3 DNA reads TGTGCCAGCAGTGTAGCGGGAGGCCGGGATACGCAGTATTTT.

The rearrangement uses TRBV30 and TRBJ1-4; the D is unclear. Germline V gives CDR1 GTSNPN, CDR2 SVGIG (reference sequence). The CDR3 is 13 amino acids. V was clipped by 1 base and J by 13 bases, with 16 bases between them. The CDR3 bases are TGTGCCTGGAGTGCCGCGGAGGTCGGAGGACTGTTTTTT. Amino acid sequence: CAWSAAEVGGLFF.

The chain's CDR3 is CASSPGQGHYEQYF. The CDR3 DNA sequence: TGTGCCAGCTCGCCGGGACAGGGGCACTACGAGCAGTACTTC. J is TRBJ2-7 and V is TRBV18; 10 bases are shared with TRBD1. V lost 6 bases to trimming and J lost 3 bases; unmatched junction nucleotides: 5. CDR1 and CDR2 from the germline V gene are KGHSH and LQKENI. The CDR3 consists of 14 residues.

The genes are TRBV7-8 and TRBJ1-5, with D hard to call. CDR1 is SGHVS and CDR2 is FQNEAQ in the germline V gene. V was pared by 7 bases and J by 5 bases, with 12 bases between. The CDR3 has 13 residues. The CDR3: CASTGQFDQPQHF. As DNA, the CDR3 is TGTGCCAGCACCGGGCAGTTCGATCAGCCCCAGCATTTT.

This chain uses TRBV6-4 with TRBJ1-5, with D unresolved. Trimming pared 10 bases from V and 2 bases from J, leaving 6 bases between. From germline, CDR1 is MRHNA and CDR2 SNTAGT. CDR3 length equals 11 residues. This CDR3 is CAKKGNQPQHF. The CDR3 DNA is TGTGCCAAAAAAGGCAATCAGCCCCAGCATTTT.